Listed below are T cell receptor beta chains from one sample, sequenced in a study of blood T cell repertoires in COVID-19. Clones were sequenced by immunoSEQ multiplex PCR, and TCRdb holds only the in-frame ones, with some missing. This sample has around 200,000 clones, with 83% found just once. The sample taken for sequencing was peripheral blood. Source of these receptors: a woman aged 50 to 60 with acute or convalescent COVID-19. Each CDR3 is given with its conserved first and last residue. Some rows mark clone size as missing; the rest say once, few, many or name a class of expanded clone.

once	TRBJ2-5	TRBV10-2	CASSETFGQGDETQYF
NA	TRBJ2-4	TRBV6-2/TRBV6-3	CASSSGTSGIQIAKNIQYF
NA	TRBJ2-7	TRBV5-6	CASSLNGALAGGHSYEQYF
NA	TRBJ2-7	TRBV19	CASSERQGGLYEQYF
NA	TRBJ1-1	TRBV27	CASSLDRNTEAFF
NA	TRBJ2-6	TRBV29-1	CSVGQGASGGANVLTF
NA	TRBJ1-1	TRBV6-5	CASHRDEGMNTEAFF
NA	TRBJ1-1	TRBV10-3	CAIRGNGGNTEAFF
NA	TRBJ1-1	TRBV3-1/TRBV3-2	CASSQVAWGTEAFF
NA	TRBJ1-2	TRBV28	CASSSTARGGYGYTF
NA	TRBJ2-1	TRBV19	CASSRREMNEQFF
NA	TRBJ1-5	TRBV12-3/TRBV12-4	CASRSGQGLPQHF
NA	TRBJ2-7	TRBV24-1	CATSDPSRGYEQYF
NA	TRBJ1-5	TRBV27	CASRTGAGPSQPQHF
NA	TRBJ2-1	TRBV18	CASSPGSAVSNEQFF
NA	TRBJ2-4	TRBV14	CASSHRGLGKNIQYF
NA	TRBJ2-3	TRBV5-4	CASSPSSSGSWDTQYF
NA	TRBJ1-1	TRBV10-1	CASSVDSLNTEAFF
few	TRBJ2-7	TRBV28	CASRFSGSDEQYF
NA	TRBJ1-1	TRBV7-3	CASSSSDRVGEAFF